Listed below are T cell receptor beta chains from one sample, sequenced in a study of cytomegalovirus exposure and HLA in healthy donors. Measured with immunoSEQ multiplex PCR; TCRdb has only the in-frame clones, and not every one. The sample lists about 89,000 clones, 60% to 70% seen once, with under 8% in the top ten. The source material was PBMCs. The receptors were sampled from a woman aged 25 to 39 in good health and CMV-seronegative. Each CDR3 is given with its conserved first and last residue. Each record gives: V gene, clone size, D gene, J gene, CDR3 protein, CDR3 DNA. D genes are given only for firm matches. Some rows have no size entry. The others give once, few or many, or a class for an expanded clone.

TRBV6-1	-	-	TRBJ2-3	CASSVRTVRDTQYF	TGTGCCAGCAGTGTTCGGACAGTAAGAGATACGCAGTATTTT
TRBV5-4	-	-	TRBJ2-7	CASSLGQAPTYEQYF	TGTGCCAGCAGCTTGGGGCAGGCTCCAACCTACGAGCAGTACTTC
TRBV4-1	-	TRBD1	TRBJ1-2	CASSQGRDRETLYGYTF	TGCGCCAGCAGCCAAGGACGCGACAGGGAAACCCTCTATGGCTACACCTTC
TRBV7-2	-	-	TRBJ1-2	CASSLLQGSGYTF	TGTGCCAGCAGCTTATTACAGGGCTCTGGCTACACCTTC
TRBV5-1	-	-	TRBJ1-2	CASSLVGEGGYTF	TGCGCCAGCAGCTTGGTTGGAGAGGGTGGCTACACCTTC
TRBV27	-	TRBD1	TRBJ1-2	CASSLDAGTANLPGGYTF	TGTGCCAGCAGTTTAGACGCCGGGACAGCTAACCTTCCTGGTGGCTACACCTTC
TRBV28	-	TRBD2	TRBJ2-7	CASSLGGAGGGEQYF	TGTGCCAGCAGTTTAGGTGGAGCGGGAGGTGGAGAGCAGTACTTC
TRBV6-1	-	-	TRBJ1-5	CASSEGGLDQPQHF	TGTGCCAGCAGTGAGGGAGGTTTGGATCAGCCCCAGCATTTT
TRBV6-5	-	TRBD1	TRBJ1-1	CASSHLQGVNTEAFF	TGTGCCAGCAGTCACCTTCAGGGGGTGAACACTGAAGCTTTCTTT
TRBV6-6	few	-	TRBJ1-2	CASTPPEGDYGYTF	TGTGCCAGCACCCCCCCGGAGGGAGACTATGGCTACACCTTC
TRBV15	-	-	TRBJ2-5	CATSRNPITRETQYF	TGTGCCACCAGCAGAAATCCGATAACCAGAGAGACCCAGTACTTC
TRBV28	-	-	TRBJ2-3	CASSPTDTDTQYF	TGTGCCAGCAGTCCGACAGACACAGATACGCAGTATTTT
TRBV4-1	once	-	TRBJ2-2	CASSLLILRVSGPRELFF	TGCGCCAGCAGCCTCCTAATCCTGAGAGTGTCAGGCCCCAGGGAGCTGTTTTTT
TRBV11-2	few	-	TRBJ2-1	CASSSPRGNNEQFF	TGTGCCAGCAGCTCCCCCCGCGGGAACAATGAGCAGTTCTTC
TRBV29-1	-	TRBD2	TRBJ2-3	CSAGTSGLGTDTQYF	TGCAGCGCGGGGACTAGCGGGCTAGGCACAGATACGCAGTATTTT
TRBV7-9	-	-	TRBJ2-2	CASNRGNLGELFF	TGTGCCAGCAACCGGGGGAATCTCGGGGAGCTGTTTTTT
TRBV11-2	-	-	TRBJ1-1	CASSSYAEAFF	TGTGCCAGCAGCTCCTACGCTGAAGCTTTCTTT
TRBV12-5	-	TRBD1	TRBJ1-5	CASGLVLSLDRVGQPQHF	TGTGCTAGTGGTTTGGTACTAAGTCTCGACAGGGTAGGGCAGCCCCAGCATTTT
TRBV9	-	TRBD1	TRBJ2-6	CASSVQGAGANVLTF	TGTGCCAGCAGCGTCCAGGGGGCCGGGGCCAACGTCCTGACTTTC
TRBV13	-	-	TRBJ1-1	CASSLGKNTEAFF	TGTGCCAGCAGCTTAGGCAAGAACACTGAAGCTTTCTTT
TRBV28	-	-	TRBJ2-3	CASSTVGTDTQYF	TGTGCCAGCAGTACTGTTGGCACAGATACGCAGTATTTT
TRBV7-2	-	-	TRBJ2-7	CASSVSPGITYEQYF	TGTGCCAGCAGCGTCTCCCCGGGAATCACCTACGAGCAGTACTTC
TRBV4-3	few	TRBD1	TRBJ2-3	CASSQGGQGGDTQYF	TGCGCCAGCAGCCAAGGAGGACAGGGGGGAGATACGCAGTATTTT
TRBV2	-	-	TRBJ1-4	CASSAGLRVATNEKLFF	TGTGCCAGCAGCGCCGGCTTGAGGGTTGCAACTAATGAAAAACTGTTTTTT
TRBV7-2	few	TRBD2	TRBJ2-7	CASSWTSGTYEQYF	TGTGCCAGCAGCTGGACTAGCGGTACCTACGAGCAGTACTTC
TRBV7-2	-	TRBD1	TRBJ1-1	CASSFDRGREAFF	TGTGCCAGCAGCTTCGACAGGGGCCGGGAAGCTTTCTTT
TRBV10-3	-	-	TRBJ2-1	CAISEVLVGEQFF	TGTGCCATCAGTGAGGTCCTTGTCGGTGAGCAGTTCTTC
TRBV10-3	-	-	TRBJ2-2	CAITRGLPGELFF	TGTGCCATCACCCGAGGCCTTCCCGGGGAGCTGTTTTTT
TRBV6-4	-	-	TRBJ2-1	CASSEGGSYNEQFF	TGTGCCAGCAGTGAGGGGGGTTCCTACAATGAGCAGTTCTTC
TRBV30	-	-	TRBJ2-1	CAWSPAGGRSSYNEQFF	TGTGCCTGGAGCCCTGCGGGCGGACGGAGCTCCTACAATGAGCAGTTCTTC
TRBV6-1	-	TRBD1	TRBJ2-3	CASGTGNTDTQYF	TGTGCCAGCGGGACAGGGAACACAGATACGCAGTATTTT
TRBV5-1	once	-	TRBJ2-7	CASSFGTAPSYEQYF	TGCGCCAGCAGCTTCGGGACTGCCCCCTCCTACGAGCAGTACTTC
TRBV5-1	-	TRBD1	TRBJ2-1	CASSLERGLPYNEQFF	TGCGCCAGCAGCTTGGAAAGGGGGCTCCCCTACAATGAGCAGTTCTTC
TRBV7-7	few	TRBD1	TRBJ2-5	CASSPGTGVGEQYF	TGTGCCAGCAGCCCCGGGACAGGGGTGGGGGAGCAGTACTTC
TRBV4-1	-	TRBD2	TRBJ2-1	CASSQRTSGGSSYNEQFF	TGCGCCAGCAGCCAACGGACTAGCGGGGGAAGCTCCTACAATGAGCAGTTCTTC
TRBV28	-	TRBD1	TRBJ2-3	CASSFTRGHDTQYF	TGTGCCAGCAGTTTTACCAGGGGGCATGATACGCAGTATTTT
TRBV6-6	-	-	TRBJ1-1	CASRETGSNTEAFF	TGTGCCAGCAGGGAAACAGGGTCGAACACTGAAGCTTTCTTT
TRBV7-8	-	-	TRBJ1-3	CASREGGRRSGNTIYF	TGTGCCAGCAGAGAAGGAGGTCGGAGATCTGGAAACACCATATATTTT
TRBV21-1	-	-	TRBJ2-7	CASSKWATSGGEQYF	TGTGCCAGCAGCAAATGGGCTACTAGCGGGGGCGAGCAGTACTTC
TRBV6-6	once	-	TRBJ2-1	CASRDISYNEQFF	TGTGCCAGCAGGGACATTTCCTACAATGAGCAGTTCTTC
TRBV7-9	-	-	TRBJ2-7	CASSSPLFENYEQYF	TGTGCCAGCAGCAGCCCCCTGTTCGAGAACTACGAGCAGTACTTC
TRBV4-3	-	TRBD2	TRBJ2-3	CASKGSGARLAGNYTQYF	TGCGCCAGCAAAGGATCGGGGGCGCGACTAGCGGGAAATTATACGCAGTATTTT
TRBV7-9	few	-	TRBJ1-2	CASSPVGGNYGYTF	TGTGCCAGCAGCCCAGTGGGAGGAAACTATGGCTACACCTTC
TRBV4-1	-	-	TRBJ2-7	CASSLADTTYEQYF	TGCGCCAGCAGCCTCGCCGACACCACCTACGAGCAGTACTTC
TRBV7-2	-	TRBD1	TRBJ1-2	CASSLGAGGYGYTF	TGTGCCAGCAGCTTAGGGGCAGGGGGCTATGGCTACACCTTC
TRBV11-1	-	TRBD1	TRBJ1-1	CASRQGQINTEAFF	TGTGCCAGCAGACAGGGACAGATAAACACTGAAGCTTTCTTT
TRBV10-3	-	TRBD1	TRBJ1-6	CAISPRQGSGDSPLHF	TGTGCCATCAGTCCAAGACAGGGGAGCGGGGATTCACCCCTCCACTTT
TRBV2	-	-	TRBJ1-1	CAAASTEAFF	TGTGCCGCGGCTTCCACTGAAGCTTTCTTT
TRBV5-5	-	-	TRBJ1-4	CASSLYRSSFNDEKLFF	TGTGCCAGCAGCTTATACAGGAGTTCCTTTAACGATGAAAAACTGTTTTTT
TRBV13	-	-	TRBJ2-2	CASSSWNTGELFF	TGTGCCAGCAGCTCGTGGAACACCGGGGAGCTGTTTTTT
TRBV5-6	few	-	TRBJ1-2	CASSLEQFPDGYTF	TGTGCCAGCAGCCTGGAACAGTTCCCTGATGGCTACACCTTC
TRBV27	-	TRBD1	TRBJ1-2	CASRGDRVISGNYGYTF	TGTGCCAGCAGGGGGGACAGGGTTATTAGTGGTAACTATGGCTACACCTTC